This T cell receptor beta chain was profiled in a study of tissue T cells after allogeneic stem cell transplantation. Sequencing was performed with immunoSEQ multiplex PCR; in TCRdb, only in-frame clones are kept and a portion is missing. The table shows more than 4,500 clones, with roughly 30% occurring only once. Overall study results and limits: Across patients, clones rarely overlapped, yet motif clusters were shared tissue-specifically.

Specified time point: mouse harvest day 14 after allogeneic transplant. Tail vein injection delivered 10^7 T-cell-depleted bone marrow cells and 10^6 splenic CD5+ T cells. As to this clone: What it binds is unknown. Gene names are mouse gene names. The DNA ends 1 residue before the CDR3 does, and the rest of the CDR3 is filled in from the germline J gene.

The germline CDR1 and CDR2 sequences are SGHND and FRSKSL. The CDR3 runs to 13 residues. The V end was cut by 6 bases, the J end by 4 bases, with 12 bases between. The chain carries TRBV15 and TRBJ1-1; perhaps TRBD1 as D (6 bases). This TCR was recovered from a female BALB/c mouse given C57BL/6 T cells with graft-versus-host disease after an allogeneic hematopoietic cell transplant. Input material: skin. The CDR3 reads CASSTGQLTEVFF. The part of the CDR3 DNA that was read is TGTGCCAGCAGCACGGGACAACTCACAGAAGTCTTC.